This section outlines one TCR beta chain sequence together with its context. Antigen: not known. The data belong to a study of cytomegalovirus exposure and HLA in healthy donors. It was with 60 Vbeta and 13 Jbeta primers that the PCR ran. Clones were sequenced by immunoSEQ multiplex PCR, and TCRdb holds only the in-frame ones, with some missing. The data show about 90,000 clones, more than 60% seen once. Study-wide findings and caveats: A later analysis associated roughly 15,000 TCR beta sequences with HLA alleles at a 0.05 false discovery rate. Presence/absence results assume similar sequencing depth per donor, which may not hold. Judged likely to be a sequencing artifact was a cluster of highly shared sequence variants. Available immune exposure information covered CMV serostatus only.

V shed 1 base, J shed 5 bases, and the junction held 11 bases outside the gene matches. The germline gives CDR1 SGHTA, CDR2 FQGNSA. The CDR3 length is 19 residues. V gene TRBV7-2 combines with J gene TRBJ2-3, with 14 bases that match TRBD2. Material for sequencing was PBMCs. This TCR was sampled from a man younger than 40 in good health and CMV-seronegative. DNA for the CDR3: TGTGCCAGCAGCTTAGGGAGGGGACTAGCGGGGGCCGTTAAAGATACGCAGTATTTT. This encodes CASSLGRGLAGAVKDTQYF. Combining the CDR3 with reference TRBV7-2 and TRBJ2-3 gives the whole variable domain GAGVSQSPSNKVTEKGKDVELRCDPISGHTALYWYRQSLGQGLEFLIYFQGNSAPDKSGLPSDRFSAERTGGSVSTLTIQRTQQEDSAVYLCASSLGRGLAGAVKDTQYFGPGTRLTVL.